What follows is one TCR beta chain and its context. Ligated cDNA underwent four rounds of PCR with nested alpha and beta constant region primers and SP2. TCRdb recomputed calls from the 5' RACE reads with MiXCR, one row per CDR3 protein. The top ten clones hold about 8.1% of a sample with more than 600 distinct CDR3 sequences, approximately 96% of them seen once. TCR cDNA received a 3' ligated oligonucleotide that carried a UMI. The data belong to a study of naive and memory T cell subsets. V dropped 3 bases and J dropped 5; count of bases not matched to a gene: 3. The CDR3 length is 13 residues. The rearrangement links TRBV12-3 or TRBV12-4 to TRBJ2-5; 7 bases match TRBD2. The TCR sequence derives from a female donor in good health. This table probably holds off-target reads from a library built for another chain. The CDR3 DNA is TGTGCCAGCAGTTTGTCGCGGGAGGAGACCCAGTACTTC. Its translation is CASSLSREETQYF.